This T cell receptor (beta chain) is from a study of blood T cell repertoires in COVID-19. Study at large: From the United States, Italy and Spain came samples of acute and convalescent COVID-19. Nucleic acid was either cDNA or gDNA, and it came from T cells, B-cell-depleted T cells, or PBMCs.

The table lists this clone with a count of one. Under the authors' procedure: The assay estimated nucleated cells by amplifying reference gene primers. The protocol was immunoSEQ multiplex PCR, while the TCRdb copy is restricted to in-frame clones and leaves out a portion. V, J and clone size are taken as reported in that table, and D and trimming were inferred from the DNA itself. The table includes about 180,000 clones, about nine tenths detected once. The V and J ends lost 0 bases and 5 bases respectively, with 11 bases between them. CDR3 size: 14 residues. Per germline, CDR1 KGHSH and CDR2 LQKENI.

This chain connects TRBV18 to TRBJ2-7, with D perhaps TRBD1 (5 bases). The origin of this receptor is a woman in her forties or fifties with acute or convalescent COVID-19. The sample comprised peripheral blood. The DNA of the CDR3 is TGTGCCAGCTCACCACCGTCCAGGGTCCACGAGCAGTACTTC. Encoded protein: CASSPPSRVHEQYF.